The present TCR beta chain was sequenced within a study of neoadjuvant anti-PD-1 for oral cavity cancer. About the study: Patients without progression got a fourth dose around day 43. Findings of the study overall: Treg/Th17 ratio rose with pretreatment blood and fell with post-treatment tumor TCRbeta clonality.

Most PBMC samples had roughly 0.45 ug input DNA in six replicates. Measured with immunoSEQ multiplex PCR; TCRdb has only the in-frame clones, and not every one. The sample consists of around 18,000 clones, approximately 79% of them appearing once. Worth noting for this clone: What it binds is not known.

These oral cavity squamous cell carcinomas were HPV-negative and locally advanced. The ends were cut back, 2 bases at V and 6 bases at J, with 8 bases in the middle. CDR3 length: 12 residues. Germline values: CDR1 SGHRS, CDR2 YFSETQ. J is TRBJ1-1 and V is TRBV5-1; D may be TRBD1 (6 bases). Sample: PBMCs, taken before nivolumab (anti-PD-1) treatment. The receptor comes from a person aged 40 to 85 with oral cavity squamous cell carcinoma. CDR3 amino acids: CASSFGGAEAFF. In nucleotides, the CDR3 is TGCGCCAGCAGCTTTGGGGGCGCTGAAGCTTTCTTT.